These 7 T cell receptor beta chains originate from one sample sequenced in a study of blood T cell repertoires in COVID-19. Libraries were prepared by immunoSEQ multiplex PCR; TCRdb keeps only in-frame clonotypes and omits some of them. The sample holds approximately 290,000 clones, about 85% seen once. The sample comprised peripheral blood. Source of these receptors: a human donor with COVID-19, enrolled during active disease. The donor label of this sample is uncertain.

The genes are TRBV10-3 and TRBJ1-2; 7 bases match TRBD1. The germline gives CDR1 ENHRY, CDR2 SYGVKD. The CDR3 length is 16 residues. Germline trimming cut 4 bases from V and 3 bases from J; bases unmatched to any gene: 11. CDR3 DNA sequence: TGTGCCATCAGTGCAAACCCGGGACAGAGTGACTATGGCTACACCTTC. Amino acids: CAISANPGQSDYGYTF.

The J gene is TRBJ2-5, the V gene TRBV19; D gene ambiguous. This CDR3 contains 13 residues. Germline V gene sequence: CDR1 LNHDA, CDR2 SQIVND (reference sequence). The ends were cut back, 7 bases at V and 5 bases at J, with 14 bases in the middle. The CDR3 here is CASTGSVGETQYF. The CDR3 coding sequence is TGTGCCAGTACAGGTTCGGTCGGTGAGACCCAGTACTTC.

Here the CDR3 DNA reads TGTGCCAGCAGCTCCCAATACGAGCAGTACTTC. Protein sequence: CASSSQYEQYF. The chain combines TRBV7-2 with TRBJ2-7, with D unclear. This CDR3 comprises 11 residues. CDR1 and CDR2 from the germline V gene are SGHTA and FQGNSA. Deletions cut 4 bases from V and 4 bases from J, with 5 bases between.

CDR3 sequence reads: CASSFWGLAGVNADTQYF. The CDR3 region has the DNA TGTGCCAGCAGTTTTTGGGGACTAGCGGGAGTGAACGCAGATACGCAGTATTTT. The chain carries TRBV27 and TRBJ2-3, with 14 nucleotides matching TRBD2. The trim removed 3 bases at V and 4 bases at J, leaving 9 bases unmatched. Germline V CDR1 and CDR2: MNHEY, SMNVEV (reference sequence). The CDR3 loop spans 18 amino acids.

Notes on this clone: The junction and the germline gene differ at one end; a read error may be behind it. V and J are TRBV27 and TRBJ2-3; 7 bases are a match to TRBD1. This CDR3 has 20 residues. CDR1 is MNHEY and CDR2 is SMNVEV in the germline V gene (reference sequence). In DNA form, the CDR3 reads TGTGCCACCAGTGAGGGGCGCGATCTACAGGGGAACAGCGGCACAGATACGCAGTATTTT. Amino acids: CATSEGRDLQGNSGTDTQYF.

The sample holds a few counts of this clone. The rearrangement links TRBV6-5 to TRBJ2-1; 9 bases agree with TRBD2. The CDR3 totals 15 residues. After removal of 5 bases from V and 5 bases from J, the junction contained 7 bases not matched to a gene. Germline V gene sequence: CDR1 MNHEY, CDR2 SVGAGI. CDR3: CASSPTSGLNNEQFF. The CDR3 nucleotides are TGTGCCAGCAGTCCTACTAGCGGGCTAAACAATGAGCAGTTCTTC.

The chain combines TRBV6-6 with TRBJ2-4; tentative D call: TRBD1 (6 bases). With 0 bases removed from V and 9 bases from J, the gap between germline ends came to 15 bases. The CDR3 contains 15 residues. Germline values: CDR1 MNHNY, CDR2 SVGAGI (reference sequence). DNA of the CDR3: TGTGCCAGCAGTTACTCGATAGGGCAGGGGTTCATTCAGTACTTC. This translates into CASSYSIGQGFIQYF.